This T cell receptor beta chain was captured by sequencing in a study of regulatory T cells in long-lasting Graves disease. Study-level background: Antithyroid drugs had been given to newly diagnosed Graves' patients for under 3 months. Study-wide results and limits: For persistent Graves' patients, TCR diversity was lower than for newly diagnosed ones. A limited number of samples was an acknowledged limitation.

Researchers made TCR beta libraries by using iRepertoire HTBI primers and running Arm-PCR on CDR3 regions. MiXCR, run by TCRdb on the multiplex PCR reads, gives a single entry per CDR3 protein. This table has roughly 320,000 distinct CDR3 sequences, roughly 17% appearing once. This clonotype was detected ten times or more. Its antigen is as yet unknown. Time point reported: newly diagnosed GD, antithyroid drugs for less than 3 months. Generation of the TCR library employed RNA extracted from PBMCs. This CDR3 region has 15 residues. Germline CDR1 reads LNHNV; CDR2 reads YYDKDF (reference sequence). V dropped 1 base and J dropped 2; count of bases not matched to a gene: 2. Another study also made use of these data, one on T cells in Graves' hyperthyroidism and ophthalmopathy. Per that study: First-round RT-PCR with HTBI primers amplified the TCR CDR3 region.

The clonotype comes from a man in his forties with Graves disease. The gene calls are TRBV15 and TRBJ2-3, with TRBD1 matching over 8 bases. This specimen was peripheral blood mononuclear cells (PBMCs), taken at new diagnosis, from a patient treated with antithyroid drugs. The CDR3 sequence is CATSRADRATDTQYF. As DNA, the CDR3 is TGTGCCACCAGCAGAGCGGACAGGGCCACAGATACGCAGTATTTT.